The 24 T cell receptor beta chains below come from one sample, sequenced in a study of cytomegalovirus exposure and HLA in healthy donors. 13 Jbeta primers and 60 Vbeta primers were used for the PCR. Measured with immunoSEQ multiplex PCR; TCRdb has only the in-frame clones, and not every one. The sample holds approximately 250,000 clones, around 78% seen once. Sequenced: PBMCs. The receptors were gathered from a boy aged 5-17 years in good health and CMV-seronegative.

This chain uses TRBV5-1 with TRBJ2-1; TRBD2 matches 13 bases. V trimming: 3 bases; J trimming: 10 bases; junction bases outside the gene matches: 4. The CDR3 length is 14 residues. Germline loops: CDR1 SGHRS, CDR2 YFSETQ. The CDR3 region has the DNA TGCGCCAGCAGCTCCGAGGGACTAGCGGGAGAGCAGTTCTTC. Amino acids: CASSSEGLAGEQFF.

This chain uses TRBV4-2 with TRBJ1-1; D gene ambiguous. The CDR3 covers 13 residues. Trimming shortened V by 1 base and J by 2 bases, and 5 bases separated the two germline ends. Germline V gene sequence: CDR1 LGHNA, CDR2 YNFKEQ. The CDR3 coding sequence is TGTGCCAGCAGCCAAGTCTTTAACACTGAAGCTTTCTTT. Its protein is CASSQVFNTEAFF.

The chain is built from TRBV11-3 and TRBJ1-2; D gene uncertain. Germline CDR1 and CDR2: SGHNT and YENEEA. V gave up 5 bases and J gave up 2 bases, with 18 bases separating them. The CDR3 spans 16 residues. CDR3 protein: CASSPRSGIYNYGYTF. For the CDR3, the DNA is TGTGCCAGCAGCCCACGGAGCGGGATCTACAACTATGGCTACACCTTC.

This chain joins TRBV30 and TRBJ1-2; D remains ambiguous. This CDR3 has 13 amino acids. Germline lookup yields CDR1 GTSNPN and CDR2 SVGIG (reference sequence). Trimming shortened V by 0 bases and J by 0 bases, and 5 bases separated the two germline ends. CDR3 amino acids: CAWSVQTNYGYTF. CDR3 nucleotide sequence: TGTGCCTGGAGTGTACAGACTAACTATGGCTACACCTTC.

The rearrangement joins TRBV5-4 to TRBJ2-5, with 12 bases aligning to TRBD2. The tail of the sequence fits TRBJ2-7 better, so the J call may be wrong. This CDR3 contains 16 residues. Germline V gene lookup returns CDR1 SGHNT and CDR2 YYREEE (reference sequence). CDR3 loop: CASSLARTSGNYEQYF. The CDR3 bases are TGTGCCAGCAGCTTGGCCCGGACTAGCGGGAATTACGAGCAGTACTTC.

The chain is built from TRBV30 and TRBJ1-2; no clear D gene. This CDR3 is 12 amino acids long. Deletions cut 2 bases from V and 2 bases from J, with 6 bases between. CDR1 and CDR2 from the germline V gene are GTSNPN and SVGIG (reference sequence). The DNA for the CDR3 is TGTGCCTGGAGTATATTCAACTATGGCTACACCTTC. This gives the protein CAWSIFNYGYTF.

The chain uses TRBV5-5 and TRBJ2-5; 9 bases match TRBD1. Per the germline V gene, CDR1 is SGHKS and CDR2 is YYEKEE (reference sequence). J gave up 5 bases and V 4 bases, and 12 bases lay outside the gene matches. The CDR3 length is 16 residues. This chain's CDR3 is CASSMTGTGYIETQYF. DNA of the CDR3: TGTGCCAGCAGCATGACTGGGACAGGGTATATTGAGACCCAGTACTTC.

Here the CDR3 reads CASSFGTGDYEQYF. The CDR3 bases are TGTGCCAGCAGCTTCGGGACAGGGGACTACGAGCAGTACTTC. The chain joins TRBV11-3 to TRBJ2-7; 10 nucleotides agree with TRBD1. J gave up 3 bases and V 3 bases, and 2 bases lay outside the gene matches. Germline CDR1 and CDR2: SGHNT and YENEEA. The CDR3 loop spans 14 amino acids.

This chain links TRBV7-9 with TRBJ1-4; D possibly corresponds to TRBD1 (6 bases). The CDR3 length is 17 residues. From germline, CDR1 is SEHNR and CDR2 FQNEAQ (reference sequence). With 0 bases removed from V and 8 bases from J, the gap between germline ends came to 19 bases. CDR3 sequence reads: CASSLAGARVSGEKLFF. The CDR3 DNA sequence: TGTGCCAGCAGCTTAGCGGGGGCACGGGTTAGCGGGGAAAAACTGTTTTTT.

The V call is TRBV5-1, the J call TRBJ1-1; unclear D gene. Between the trimmed V and J ends, which lost 5 bases and 2 bases, there was a span of 13 bases. The length of the CDR3 is 14 residues. Per the germline V gene, CDR1 is SGHRS and CDR2 is YFSETQ. The CDR3 loop reads CASSAGRVNTEAFF. The CDR3 DNA reads TGCGCCAGCAGTGCGGGCCGGGTCAACACTGAAGCTTTCTTT.

This chain links TRBV2 with TRBJ2-5; 10 positions agree with TRBD2. This CDR3 spans 14 amino acids. Germline V lookup: CDR1 SNHLY, CDR2 FYNNEI. V lost 8 bases, J lost 5 bases, and 8 bases stayed unmatched. CDR3 nucleotides: TGTGCCAGCTCTTGGCTAGCGGGGGAGGAGACCCAGTACTTC. Its translation is CASSWLAGEETQYF.

There are a few counts of this clone. This rearrangement joins TRBV9 to TRBJ2-5; D is possibly TRBD1 (5 bases). This CDR3 is 14 amino acids long. Trimming pared 0 bases from V and 5 bases from J, leaving 11 bases between. Germline V lookup: CDR1 SGDLS, CDR2 YYNGEE. CDR3 sequence reads: CASSVGGRTETQYF. The DNA of the CDR3 is TGTGCCAGCAGCGTAGGGGGCCGGACGGAGACCCAGTACTTC.

This sequence joins TRBV19 and TRBJ1-1, with D unclear. The V and J ends lost 2 bases and 1 base respectively, with 8 bases between them. The CDR3 totals 14 residues. Germline V gene lookup returns CDR1 LNHDA and CDR2 SQIVND (reference sequence). CDR3 coding DNA: TGTGCCAGTAGTATATCTAGGCAGAACACTGAAGCTTTCTTT. Its translation is CASSISRQNTEAFF.

The chain employs TRBV7-2 and TRBJ1-2; 7 bases agree with TRBD1. CDR3 length: 15 residues. Germline lookup yields CDR1 SGHTA and CDR2 FQGNSA. V trimming: 1 base; J trimming: 8 bases; junction bases outside the gene matches: 10. CDR3: CASSLVGTAFGGYTF. Here the CDR3 DNA reads TGTGCCAGCAGCTTAGTCGGGACAGCATTTGGGGGCTACACCTTC.

This clone occurred once. The chain has TRBV7-9 and TRBJ2-3; TRBD2 aligns across 7 bases. The J segment lost 3 bases and the V segment lost 4 bases, leaving 13 bases of the junction unmatched. This CDR3 has 17 residues. The germline V gene encodes CDR1 SEHNR and CDR2 FQNEAQ (reference sequence). DNA for the CDR3: TGTGCCAGCAGCTCGTACCGGGGGTGGGGGGGGACAGATACGCAGTATTTT. It yields the protein CASSSYRGWGGTDTQYF.

The rearrangement joins TRBV2 to TRBJ2-6; 9 bases line up with TRBD2. Germline-derived CDR1 and CDR2 are SNHLY and FYNNEI. The J segment lost 0 bases and the V segment lost 7 bases, leaving 4 bases of the junction unmatched. CDR3 length equals 16 residues. CDR3 sequence reads: CASNLREGSGANVLTF. CDR3 sequence (DNA): TGTGCCAGCAACCTGCGGGAGGGCTCTGGGGCCAACGTCCTGACTTTC.

This sequence joins TRBV11-2 and TRBJ2-7; possibly TRBD2 for D (6 bases). The CDR3 runs 14 residues. The germline V gene encodes CDR1 SGHAT and CDR2 FQNNGV. V lost 2 bases to trimming and J lost 5 bases, with 13 bases between them. CDR3 coding DNA: TGTGCCAGCAGCTTACTAAGGGGACTTAACGAGCAGTACTTC. Amino acids: CASSLLRGLNEQYF.

This clone was detected a few times. V and J are TRBV15 and TRBJ1-4, with no clear D. The germline gives CDR1 LNHNV, CDR2 YYDKDF (reference sequence). The CDR3 has 8 residues. The CDR3, as DNA: TGTGCACGCCGGGGACTGTTTTTT. Encoded protein: CARRGLFF.

This clone was seen a few times. The chain employs TRBV11-3 and TRBJ2-6; possibly TRBD1 for D (5 bases). V was trimmed by 3 bases and J by 8 bases, leaving 8 bases between them. This CDR3 is 13 amino acids long. CDR1 is SGHNT and CDR2 is YENEEA in the germline V gene. The CDR3 DNA reads TGTGCCAGCAGCTTTAGACAGTCCAACGTCCTGACTTTC. Protein sequence: CASSFRQSNVLTF.

This clone was found a few times. This chain uses TRBV27 with TRBJ2-1; 13 positions agree with TRBD2. Germline V gene sequence: CDR1 MNHEY, CDR2 SMNVEV (reference sequence). V shed 6 bases and J 8 bases; nucleotides not matched to a gene: 10. The length of the CDR3 is 16 residues. The CDR3 reads CASSHILAGGIDEQFF. The DNA of the CDR3 is TGTGCCAGCAGCCACATACTAGCGGGAGGGATCGATGAGCAGTTCTTC.

The V gene is TRBV2, the J gene TRBJ2-7; 7 positions match TRBD2. Germline values: CDR1 SNHLY, CDR2 FYNNEI. The length of the CDR3 is 15 residues. Germline trimming cut 6 bases from V and 5 bases from J; bases unmatched to any gene: 13. The CDR3 sequence: CASRTWGRAVHEQYF. The CDR3 coding sequence is TGTGCCAGCAGGACCTGGGGGAGGGCCGTCCACGAGCAGTACTTC.

This chain uses TRBV27 with TRBJ2-1; 10 positions agree with TRBD2. Trimming at V came to 5 bases and at J to 1 base, leaving 2 bases not matched to a gene. Germline-derived CDR1 and CDR2 are MNHEY and SMNVEV (reference sequence). CDR3 length: 15 residues. The CDR3 here is CASSHSGRSYNEQFF. The DNA of the CDR3 is TGTGCCAGCAGTCATAGCGGGAGGTCCTACAATGAGCAGTTCTTC.

The V gene is TRBV30, the J gene TRBJ1-1, with TRBD1 as a possible D gene (5 bases). The CDR3 is made up of 13 amino acids. V lost 5 bases and J lost 5, with 15 bases in between. Germline CDR1 reads GTSNPN; CDR2 reads SVGIG (reference sequence). The CDR3 DNA reads as TGTGCCTGGGACAGCCTCAAGGATACTGAAGCTTTCTTT. This gives the protein CAWDSLKDTEAFF.

This rearrangement joins TRBV6-6 to TRBJ1-5; D perhaps matches TRBD1 (5 bases). Trimming removed 2 bases from V and 4 bases from J, with 9 bases in between. The germline CDR1 and CDR2 sequences are MNHNY and SVGAGI (reference sequence). The CDR3 runs 14 residues. In DNA, the CDR3 is TGTGCCAGCAGTTACCCGGGGGGAAATCAGCCCCAGCATTTT. Translated, it gives CASSYPGGNQPQHF.